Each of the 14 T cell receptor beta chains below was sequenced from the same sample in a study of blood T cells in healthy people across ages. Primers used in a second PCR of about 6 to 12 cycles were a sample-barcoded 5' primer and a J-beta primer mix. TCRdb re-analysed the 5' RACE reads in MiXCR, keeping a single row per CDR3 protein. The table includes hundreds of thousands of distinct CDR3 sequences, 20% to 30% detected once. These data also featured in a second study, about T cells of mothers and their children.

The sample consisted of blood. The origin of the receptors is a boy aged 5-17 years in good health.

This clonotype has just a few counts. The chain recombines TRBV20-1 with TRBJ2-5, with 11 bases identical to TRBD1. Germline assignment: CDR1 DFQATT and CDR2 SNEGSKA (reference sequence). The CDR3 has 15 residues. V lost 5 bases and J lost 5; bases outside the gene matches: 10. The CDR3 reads CSASSRDRGSETQYF. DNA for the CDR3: TGCAGTGCTTCGAGTCGGGACAGGGGGTCGGAGACCCAGTACTTC.

The CDR3 coding sequence is TGCGCCAGCAGCCAAGATGTAGGGATGAATGAAAAACTGTTTTTT. Translating gives CASSQDVGMNEKLFF. The chain employs TRBV4-3 and TRBJ1-4, with D uncertain. This CDR3 is built from 15 residues. The germline V and J ends were trimmed by 0 bases and 5 bases, with 10 bases remaining between them. Germline-derived CDR1 and CDR2 are LGHNA and YSLEER.

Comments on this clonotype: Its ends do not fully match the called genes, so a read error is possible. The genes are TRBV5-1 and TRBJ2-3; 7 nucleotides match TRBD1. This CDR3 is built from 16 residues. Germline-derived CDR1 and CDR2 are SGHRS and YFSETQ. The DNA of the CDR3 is TGCGCCAGCAGCTTGGAAGGGGGCCTTAGCACGGATACGCAGTATTTT. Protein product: CASSLEGGLSTDTQYF.

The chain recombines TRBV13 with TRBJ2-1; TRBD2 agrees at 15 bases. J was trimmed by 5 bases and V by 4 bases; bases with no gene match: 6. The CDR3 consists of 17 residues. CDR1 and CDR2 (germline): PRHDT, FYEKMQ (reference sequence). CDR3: CASSSRTSGGAHNEQFF. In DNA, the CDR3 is TGTGCCAGCAGCTCCCGGACTAGCGGGGGGGCTCACAATGAGCAGTTCTTC.

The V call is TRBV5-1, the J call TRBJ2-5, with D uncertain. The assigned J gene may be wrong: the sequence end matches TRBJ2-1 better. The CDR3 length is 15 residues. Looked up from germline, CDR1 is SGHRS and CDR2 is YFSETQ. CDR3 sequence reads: CASSSDPGGNNEQFF. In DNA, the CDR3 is TGCGCCAGCAGCTCGGACCCCGGTGGAAACAATGAGCAGTTCTTC.

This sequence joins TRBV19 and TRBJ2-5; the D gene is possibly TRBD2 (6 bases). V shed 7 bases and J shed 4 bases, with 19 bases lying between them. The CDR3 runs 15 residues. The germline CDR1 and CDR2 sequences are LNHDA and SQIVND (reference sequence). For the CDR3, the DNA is TGTGCCAGTACAAAACAAACTAGCAAGAGAGAGACCCAGTACTTC. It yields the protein CASTKQTSKRETQYF.

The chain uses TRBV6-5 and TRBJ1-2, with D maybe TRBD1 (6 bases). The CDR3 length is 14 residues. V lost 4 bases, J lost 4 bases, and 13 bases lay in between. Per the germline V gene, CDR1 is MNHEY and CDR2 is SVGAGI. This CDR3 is CASSSRTASYGYTF. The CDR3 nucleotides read TGTGCCAGCAGTTCACGGACAGCCAGCTATGGCTACACCTTC.

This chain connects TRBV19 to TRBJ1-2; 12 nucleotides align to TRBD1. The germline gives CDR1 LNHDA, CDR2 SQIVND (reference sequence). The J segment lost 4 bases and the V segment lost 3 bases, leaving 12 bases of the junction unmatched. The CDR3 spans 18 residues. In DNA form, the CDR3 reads TGTGCCAGTAGTATGGGGGGCCGGGACAGGGGGCGCCTCTATGGCTACACCTTC. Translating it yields CASSMGGRDRGRLYGYTF.

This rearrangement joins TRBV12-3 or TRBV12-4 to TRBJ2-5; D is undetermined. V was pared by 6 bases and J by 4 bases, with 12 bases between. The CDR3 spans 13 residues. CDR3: CASRTDDGETQYF. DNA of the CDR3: TGTGCCAGCAGAACTGACGACGGAGAGACCCAGTACTTC.

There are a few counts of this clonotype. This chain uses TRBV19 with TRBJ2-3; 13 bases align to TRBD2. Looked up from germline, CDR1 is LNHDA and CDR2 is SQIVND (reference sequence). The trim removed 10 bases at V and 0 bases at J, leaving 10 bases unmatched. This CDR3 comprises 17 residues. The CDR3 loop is CATHGTSGVASTDTQYF. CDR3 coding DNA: TGTGCCACTCACGGGACTAGCGGGGTAGCTAGCACAGATACGCAGTATTTT.

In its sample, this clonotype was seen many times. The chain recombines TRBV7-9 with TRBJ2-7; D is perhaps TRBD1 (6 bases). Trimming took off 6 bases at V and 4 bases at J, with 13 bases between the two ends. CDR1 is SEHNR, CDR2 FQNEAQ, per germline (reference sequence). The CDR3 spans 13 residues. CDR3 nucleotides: TGTGCCAGCAGTTCTACGGACAGATACGAGCAGTACTTC. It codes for CASSSTDRYEQYF.

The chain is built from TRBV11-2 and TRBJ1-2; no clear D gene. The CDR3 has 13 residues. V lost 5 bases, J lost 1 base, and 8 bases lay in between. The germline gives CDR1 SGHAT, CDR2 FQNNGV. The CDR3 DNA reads TGTGCCAGCAGCCCAGAAAATAACTATGGCTACACCTTC. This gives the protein CASSPENNYGYTF.

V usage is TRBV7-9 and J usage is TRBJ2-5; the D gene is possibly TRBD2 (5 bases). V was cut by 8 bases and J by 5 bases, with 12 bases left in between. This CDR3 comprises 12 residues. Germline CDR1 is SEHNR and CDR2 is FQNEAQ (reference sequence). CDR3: CASGGGSETQYF. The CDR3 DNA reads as TGTGCCAGCGGCGGAGGTTCGGAGACCCAGTACTTC.

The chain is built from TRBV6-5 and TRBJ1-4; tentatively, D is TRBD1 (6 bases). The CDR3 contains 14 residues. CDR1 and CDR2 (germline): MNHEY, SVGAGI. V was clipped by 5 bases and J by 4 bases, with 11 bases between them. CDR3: CASSTYRDNEKLFF. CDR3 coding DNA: TGTGCCAGCAGTACTTACAGGGATAATGAAAAACTGTTTTTT.